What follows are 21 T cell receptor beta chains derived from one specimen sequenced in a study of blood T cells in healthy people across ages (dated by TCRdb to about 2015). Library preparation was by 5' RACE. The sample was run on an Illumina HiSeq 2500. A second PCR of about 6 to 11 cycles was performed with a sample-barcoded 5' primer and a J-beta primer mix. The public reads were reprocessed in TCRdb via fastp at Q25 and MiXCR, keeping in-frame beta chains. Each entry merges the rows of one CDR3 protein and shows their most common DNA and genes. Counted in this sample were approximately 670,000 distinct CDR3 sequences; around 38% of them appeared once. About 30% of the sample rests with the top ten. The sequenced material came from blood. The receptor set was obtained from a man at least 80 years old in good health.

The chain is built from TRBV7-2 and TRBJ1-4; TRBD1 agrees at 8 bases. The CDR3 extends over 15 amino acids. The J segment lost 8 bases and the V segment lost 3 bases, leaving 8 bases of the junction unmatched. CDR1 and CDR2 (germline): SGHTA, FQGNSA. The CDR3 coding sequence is TGTGCCAGCAGCTTGGCCCAGGGGGCGGAGGAAAAACTGTTTTTT. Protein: CASSLAQGAEEKLFF.

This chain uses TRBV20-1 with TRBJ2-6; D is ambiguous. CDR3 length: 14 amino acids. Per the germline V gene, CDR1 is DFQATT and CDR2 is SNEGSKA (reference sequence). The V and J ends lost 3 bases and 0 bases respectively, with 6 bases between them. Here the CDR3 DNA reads TGCAGTGCTAGCCTTCGCTCTGGGGCCAACGTCCTGACTTTC. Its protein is CSASLRSGANVLTF.

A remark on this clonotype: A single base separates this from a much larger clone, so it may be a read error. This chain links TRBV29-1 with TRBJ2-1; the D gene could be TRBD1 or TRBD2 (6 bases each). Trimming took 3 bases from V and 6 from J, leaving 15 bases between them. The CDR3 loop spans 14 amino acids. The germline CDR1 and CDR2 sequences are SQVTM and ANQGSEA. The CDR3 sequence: CSVDGSGGTNEQFF. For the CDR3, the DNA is TGCAGCGTTGACGGGTCCGGGGGCACCAATGAGCAGTTCTTC.

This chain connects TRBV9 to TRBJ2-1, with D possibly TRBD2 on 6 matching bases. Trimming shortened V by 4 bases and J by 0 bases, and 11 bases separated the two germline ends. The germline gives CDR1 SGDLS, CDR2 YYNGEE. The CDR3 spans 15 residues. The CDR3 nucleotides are TGTGCCAGCAGCCCCGGGACTTTCTCCTACAATGAGCAGTTCTTC. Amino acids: CASSPGTFSYNEQFF.

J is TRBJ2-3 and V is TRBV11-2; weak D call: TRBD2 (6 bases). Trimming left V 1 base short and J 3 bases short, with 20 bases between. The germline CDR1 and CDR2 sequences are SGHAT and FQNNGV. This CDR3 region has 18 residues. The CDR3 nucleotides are TGTGCCAGCAGCTTAGGGGGGTCCGGACTATCAGAAACAGATACGCAGTATTTT. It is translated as CASSLGGSGLSETDTQYF.

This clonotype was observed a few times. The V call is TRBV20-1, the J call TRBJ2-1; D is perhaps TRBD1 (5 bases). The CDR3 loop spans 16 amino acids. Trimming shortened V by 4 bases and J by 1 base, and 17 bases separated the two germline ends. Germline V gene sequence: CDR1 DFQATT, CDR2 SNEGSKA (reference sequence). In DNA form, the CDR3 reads TGCAGTGCTACAACTGGGGCCAGCCTATCCTACAATGAGCAGTTCTTC. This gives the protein CSATTGASLSYNEQFF.

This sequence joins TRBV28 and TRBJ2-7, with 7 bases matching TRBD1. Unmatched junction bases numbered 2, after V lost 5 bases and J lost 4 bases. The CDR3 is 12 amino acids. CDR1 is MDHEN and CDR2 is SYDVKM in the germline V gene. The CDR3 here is CASSQGQYEQYF. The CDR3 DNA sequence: TGTGCCAGCAGTCAGGGACAGTACGAGCAGTACTTC.

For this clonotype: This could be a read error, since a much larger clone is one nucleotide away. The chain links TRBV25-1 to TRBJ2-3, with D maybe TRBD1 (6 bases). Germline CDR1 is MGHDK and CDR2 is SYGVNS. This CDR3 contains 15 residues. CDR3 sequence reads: CTSSDRRDITDTQYF. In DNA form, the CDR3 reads TGTACCAGCAGTGATCGCAGGGACATCACAGATACGCAGTATTTT.

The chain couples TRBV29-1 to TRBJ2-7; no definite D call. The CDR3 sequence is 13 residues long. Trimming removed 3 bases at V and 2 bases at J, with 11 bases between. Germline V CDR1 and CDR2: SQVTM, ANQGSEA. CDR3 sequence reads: CSVEGRRTYEQYF. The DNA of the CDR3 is TGCAGCGTTGAGGGCAGGCGGACCTACGAGCAGTACTTC.

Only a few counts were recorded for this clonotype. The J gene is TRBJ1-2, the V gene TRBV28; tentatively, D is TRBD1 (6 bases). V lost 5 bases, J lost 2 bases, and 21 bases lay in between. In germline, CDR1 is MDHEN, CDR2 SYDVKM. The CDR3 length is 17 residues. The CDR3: CASSPPHVGGWNYGYTF. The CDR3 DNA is TGTGCCAGCAGTCCCCCCCACGTAGGGGGATGGAACTATGGCTACACCTTC.

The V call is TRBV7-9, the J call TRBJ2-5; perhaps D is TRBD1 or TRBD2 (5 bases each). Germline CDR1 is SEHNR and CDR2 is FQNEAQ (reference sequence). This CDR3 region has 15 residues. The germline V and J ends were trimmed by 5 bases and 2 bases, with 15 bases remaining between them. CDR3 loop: CASSGPTGPQETQYF. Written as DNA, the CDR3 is TGTGCCAGCAGCGGGCCCACGGGGCCTCAAGAGACCCAGTACTTC.

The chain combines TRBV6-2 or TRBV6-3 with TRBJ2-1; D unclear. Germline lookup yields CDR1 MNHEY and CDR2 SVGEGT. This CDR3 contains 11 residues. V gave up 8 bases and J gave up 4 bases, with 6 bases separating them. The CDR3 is CASGPYNEQFF. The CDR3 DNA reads TGTGCCAGCGGTCCATACAATGAGCAGTTCTTC.

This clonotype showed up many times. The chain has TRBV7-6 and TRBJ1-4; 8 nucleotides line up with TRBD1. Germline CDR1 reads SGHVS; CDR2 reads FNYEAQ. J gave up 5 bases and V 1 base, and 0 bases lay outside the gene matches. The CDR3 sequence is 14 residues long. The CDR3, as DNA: TGTGCCAGCAGCTTAGGGACAGGGAATGAAAAACTGTTTTTT. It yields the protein CASSLGTGNEKLFF.

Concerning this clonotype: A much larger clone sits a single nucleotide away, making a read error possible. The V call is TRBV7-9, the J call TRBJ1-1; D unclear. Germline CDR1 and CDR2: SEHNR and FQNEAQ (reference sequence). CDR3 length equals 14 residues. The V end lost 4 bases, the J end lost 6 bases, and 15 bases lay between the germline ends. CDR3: CASSSVTEIAEAFF. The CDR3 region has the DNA TGTGCCAGCAGCTCTGTTACAGAGATCGCTGAAGCTTTCTTT.

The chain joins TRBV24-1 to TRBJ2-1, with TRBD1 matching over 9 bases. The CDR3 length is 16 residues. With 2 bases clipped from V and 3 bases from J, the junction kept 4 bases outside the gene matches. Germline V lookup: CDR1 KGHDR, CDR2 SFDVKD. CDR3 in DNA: TGTGCCACCAGTGATTGGGACAGGGCCCTCTACAATGAGCAGTTCTTC. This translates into CATSDWDRALYNEQFF.

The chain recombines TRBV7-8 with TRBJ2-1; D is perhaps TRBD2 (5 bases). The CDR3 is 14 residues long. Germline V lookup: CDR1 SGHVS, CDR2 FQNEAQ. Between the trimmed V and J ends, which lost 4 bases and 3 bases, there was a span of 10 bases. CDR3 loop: CASSSAGLYNEQFF. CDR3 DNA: TGTGCCAGCAGCTCGGCGGGCCTCTACAATGAGCAGTTCTTC.

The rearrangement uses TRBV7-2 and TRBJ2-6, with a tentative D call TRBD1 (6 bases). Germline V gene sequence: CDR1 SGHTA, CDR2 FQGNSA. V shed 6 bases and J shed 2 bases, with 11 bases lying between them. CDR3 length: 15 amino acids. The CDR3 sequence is CASRQAGAGANVLTF. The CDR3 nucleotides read TGTGCCAGCAGACAAGCAGGGGCTGGGGCCAACGTCCTGACTTTC.

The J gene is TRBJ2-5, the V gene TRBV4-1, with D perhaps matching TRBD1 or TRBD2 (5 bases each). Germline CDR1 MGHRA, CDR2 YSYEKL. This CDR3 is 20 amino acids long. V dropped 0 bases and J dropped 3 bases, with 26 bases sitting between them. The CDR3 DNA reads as TGCGCCAGCAGCCAAGATATACCGTCCGGAGGCAGGGAAAAGAAAGAGACCCAGTACTTC. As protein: CASSQDIPSGGREKKETQYF.

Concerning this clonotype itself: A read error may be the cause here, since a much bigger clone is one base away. CDR3 residues: CASSTARTGVFGDEQYF. DNA for the CDR3: TGTGCCAGCAGTACCGCCAGGACAGGGGTATTTGGGGATGAGCAGTACTTC. This chain joins TRBV28 and TRBJ2-5; TRBD1 agrees at 9 bases. The CDR3 extends over 17 amino acids. The V segment lost 5 bases and the J segment 11 bases; nucleotides outside the gene matches: 21. The germline gives CDR1 MDHEN, CDR2 SYDVKM.

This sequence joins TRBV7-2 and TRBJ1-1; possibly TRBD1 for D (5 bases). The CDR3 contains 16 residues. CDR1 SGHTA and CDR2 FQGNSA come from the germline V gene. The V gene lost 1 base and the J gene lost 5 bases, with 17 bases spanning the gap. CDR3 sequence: CASSLDRLGPGTEAFF. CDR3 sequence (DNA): TGTGCCAGCAGCTTAGACCGATTGGGGCCTGGGACTGAAGCTTTCTTT.

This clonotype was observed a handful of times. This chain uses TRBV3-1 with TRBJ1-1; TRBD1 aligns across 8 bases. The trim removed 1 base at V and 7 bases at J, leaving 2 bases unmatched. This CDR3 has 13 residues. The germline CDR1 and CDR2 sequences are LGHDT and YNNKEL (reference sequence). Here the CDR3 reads CASSQGTGIEAFF. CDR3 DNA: TGTGCCAGCAGCCAAGGGACAGGGATTGAAGCTTTCTTT.